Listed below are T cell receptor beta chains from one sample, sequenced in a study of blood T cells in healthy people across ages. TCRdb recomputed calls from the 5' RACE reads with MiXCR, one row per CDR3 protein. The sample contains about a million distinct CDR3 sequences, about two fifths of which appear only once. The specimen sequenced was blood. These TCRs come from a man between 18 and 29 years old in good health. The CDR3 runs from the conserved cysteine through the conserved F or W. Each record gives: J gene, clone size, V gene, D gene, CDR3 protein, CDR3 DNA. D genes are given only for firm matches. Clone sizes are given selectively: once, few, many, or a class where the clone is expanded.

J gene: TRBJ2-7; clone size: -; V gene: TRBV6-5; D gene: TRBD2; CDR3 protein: CASSHTGGGDEQYF; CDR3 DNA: TGTGCCAGCAGTCATACGGGGGGGGGCGATGAGCAGTACTTC
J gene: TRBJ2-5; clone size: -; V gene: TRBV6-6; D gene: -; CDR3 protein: CASSAGQNQETQYF; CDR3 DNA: TGTGCCAGCAGCGCGGGACAGAACCAAGAGACCCAGTACTTC
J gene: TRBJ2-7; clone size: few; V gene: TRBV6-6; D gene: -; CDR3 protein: CASRNREIDGYEQYF; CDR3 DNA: TGTGCCAGCAGGAACAGGGAGATTGATGGCTACGAGCAGTACTTC
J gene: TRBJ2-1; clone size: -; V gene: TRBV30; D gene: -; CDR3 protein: CAWRAGYYNEQFF; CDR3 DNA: TGTGCCTGGAGAGCAGGGTACTACAATGAGCAGTTCTTC
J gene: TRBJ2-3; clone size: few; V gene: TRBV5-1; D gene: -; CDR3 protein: CASSLAGRHTDTQYF; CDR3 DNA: TGCGCCAGCAGCTTGGCCGGCCGACACACAGATACGCAGTATTTT
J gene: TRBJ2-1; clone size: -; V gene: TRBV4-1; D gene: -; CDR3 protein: CASSQGRLSSYNEQFF; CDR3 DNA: TGCGCCAGCAGCCAAGGGCGTCTAAGCTCCTACAATGAGCAGTTCTTC
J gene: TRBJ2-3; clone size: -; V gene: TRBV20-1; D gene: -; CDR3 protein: CSTGAESDTHYF; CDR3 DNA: TGCAGCACCGGGGCCGAATCAGATACGCACTATTTT
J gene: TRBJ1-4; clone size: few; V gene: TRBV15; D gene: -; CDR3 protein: CATSRDRGAGEKLFF; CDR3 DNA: TGTGCCACCAGCAGAGATCGAGGGGCGGGCGAAAAACTGTTTTTT
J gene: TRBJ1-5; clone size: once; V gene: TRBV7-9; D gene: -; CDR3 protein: CASSSPTDYQPQHF; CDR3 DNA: TGTGCCAGCAGCTCACCGACAGATTATCAGCCCCAGCATTTT
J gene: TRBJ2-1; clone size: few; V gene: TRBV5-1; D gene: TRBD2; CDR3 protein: CASSLERGNEQFF; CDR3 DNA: TGCGCCAGCAGCCTAGAGCGGGGCAATGAGCAGTTCTTC
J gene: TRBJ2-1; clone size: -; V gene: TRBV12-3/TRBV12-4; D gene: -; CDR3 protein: CASRLGTYYLSYNEQFF; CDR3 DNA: TGTGCCAGCAGGCTCGGGACCTATTACCTATCCTACAATGAGCAGTTCTTC
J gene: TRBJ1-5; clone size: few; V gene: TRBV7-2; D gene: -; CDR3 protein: CASSPSSAGQPQHF; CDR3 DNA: TGTGCCAGCAGCCCCAGTTCGGCTGGGCAGCCCCAGCATTTT
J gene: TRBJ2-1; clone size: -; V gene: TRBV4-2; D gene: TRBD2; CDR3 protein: CASSQDRLASHNEQFF; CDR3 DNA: TGTGCCAGCAGCCAAGATCGACTAGCGTCCCACAATGAGCAGTTCTTC
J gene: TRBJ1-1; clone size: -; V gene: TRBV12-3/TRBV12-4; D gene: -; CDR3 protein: CASSRWGALSRGNTEAFF; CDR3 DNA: TGTGCCAGCAGTCGATGGGGGGCACTGAGCAGGGGGAACACTGAAGCTTTCTTT
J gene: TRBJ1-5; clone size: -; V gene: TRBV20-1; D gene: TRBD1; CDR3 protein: CSAYRGNQPQHF; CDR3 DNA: TGCAGTGCTTACAGGGGGAATCAGCCCCAGCATTTT
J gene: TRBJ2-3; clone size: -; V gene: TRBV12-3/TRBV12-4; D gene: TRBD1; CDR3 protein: CASTSGQGRADTQYF; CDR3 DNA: TGTGCCAGCACCTCGGGACAGGGTCGAGCAGATACGCAGTATTTT
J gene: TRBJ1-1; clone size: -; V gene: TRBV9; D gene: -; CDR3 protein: CASSANRESLENTEAFF; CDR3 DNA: TGTGCCAGCAGCGCAAACCGAGAATCCCTTGAAAACACTGAAGCTTTCTTT